Shown below are 13 T cell receptor beta chains from a single sample sequenced in a study of shared clonotypes between healthy human individuals. Clones were read by immunoSEQ multiplex PCR, and TCRdb kept only the in-frame ones, dropping some. The data contain 300,000 to 350,000 clones, around 79% of them seen just once; the ten biggest clones take up 8.5% to 12%. The sample taken for sequencing was memory CD4+ T cells sorted from blood. Subset in this sample: CD45RA-negative fraction. These receptors were taken from a man under 40 in good health.

With regard to this clone: At one boundary the junction diverges from the germline segment, which might be a read error. V is TRBV28 and J is TRBJ2-7, with no clear D. Germline V gene data show CDR1 as MDHEN and CDR2 as SYDVKM. CDR3 length: 13 amino acids. The CDR3 DNA reads TGTACCAGCAGTTCAATGCACTCCTACGAGCAGTACTTC. It translates to CTSSSMHSYEQYF.

The chain combines TRBV18 with TRBJ2-5; the match to TRBD1 covers 7 bases. Germline-derived CDR1 and CDR2 are KGHSH and LQKENI. After removal of 5 bases from V and 2 bases from J, the junction contained 2 bases not matched to a gene. The CDR3 runs 13 residues. The CDR3 DNA follows: TGTGCCAGCTCAGGGACAGTTCAAGAGACCCAGTACTTC. This sequence encodes CASSGTVQETQYF. Combining the CDR3 with reference TRBV18 and TRBJ2-5 gives the whole variable domain NAGVMQNPRHLVRRRGQEARLRCSPMKGHSHVYWYRQLPEEGLKFMVYLQKENIIDESGMPKERFSAEFPKEGPSILRIQQVVRGDSAAYFCASSGTVQETQYFGPGTRLLVL.

This clone was picked up one time. This chain connects TRBV6-5 to TRBJ1-4; tentatively, D is TRBD1 (5 bases). The CDR3 is 14 amino acids. V lost 6 bases and J 1 base, leaving 9 bases between the germline ends. Per the germline V gene, CDR1 is MNHEY and CDR2 is SVGAGI. The CDR3 loop is CASSHRGTNEKLFF. The CDR3 bases are TGTGCCAGCAGCCATAGGGGAACTAATGAAAAACTGTTTTTT.

Remarks on this clone: Additional DNA sequences in this sample encode the identical CDR3. The gene calls are TRBV7-9 and TRBJ2-7, with D possibly called TRBD1 or TRBD2 (5 bases each). Trimming stripped 1 base from V and 2 bases from J, with 9 bases between. The germline V gene has CDR1 SEHNR and CDR2 FQNEAQ (reference sequence). This CDR3 is 14 amino acids long. CDR3 in amino acids: CASSLEGTPYEQYF. The CDR3 nucleotides read TGTGCCAGCAGCTTAGAAGGGACGCCCTACGAGCAGTACTTC.

This clone was detected only a few times. The chain joins TRBV25-1 to TRBJ2-5, with a tentative D call TRBD1 (5 bases). The germline V gene has CDR1 MGHDK and CDR2 SYGVNS. Trimming pared 6 bases from V and 5 bases from J, leaving 10 bases between. The length of the CDR3 is 12 residues. The CDR3 reads CASSRVWETQYF. In DNA, the CDR3 is TGTGCCAGCAGCAGGGTATGGGAGACCCAGTACTTC.

The gene calls are TRBV4-3 and TRBJ2-3; D might be TRBD2 (6 bases). Germline V CDR1 and CDR2: LGHNA, YSLEER. This CDR3 has 15 amino acids. Trimming left V 1 base short and J 6 bases short, with 14 bases between. This CDR3 reads CASSQARGSRDTQYF. The DNA of the CDR3 is TGCGCCAGCAGCCAAGCCCGGGGGTCCAGGGATACGCAGTATTTT.

The V and J genes are TRBV7-6 and TRBJ2-2, with 7 nucleotides matching TRBD2. Looked up from germline, CDR1 is SGHVS and CDR2 is FNYEAQ. The junction had 6 bases not matched to a gene; V was cut back by 5 bases and J by 0 bases. The CDR3 has 16 residues. DNA of the CDR3: TGTGCCAGCAGCAACGGGGGGTGGGCGAACACCGGGGAGCTGTTTTTT. Translated, it gives CASSNGGWANTGELFF.

This clone was detected only a few times. The CDR3 nucleotides are TGTGCCAGCAGCTTAGTCGGGGTCGGAAATCAGCCCCAGCATTTT. It codes for CASSLVGVGNQPQHF. The chain has TRBV7-2 and TRBJ1-5, with D hard to call. The CDR3 sequence is 15 residues long. Trimming shortened V by 1 base and J by 4 bases, and 11 bases separated the two germline ends. Germline loops: CDR1 SGHTA, CDR2 FQGNSA.

CDR3: CASSVNQGDTQYF. The CDR3 nucleotides are TGTGCCAGCAGCGTGAATCAGGGGGATACGCAGTATTTT. The rearrangement links TRBV7-3 to TRBJ2-3; perhaps TRBD1 as D (6 bases). Trimming shortened V by 5 bases and J by 6 bases, and 12 bases separated the two germline ends. The CDR3 is 13 amino acids. CDR1 and CDR2 (germline): SGHTA, FQGTGA. The whole variable domain, filled in from reference TRBV7-3 and TRBJ2-3, reads GAGVSQTPSNKVTEKGKYVELRCDPISGHTALYWYRQSLGQGPEFLIYFQGTGAADDSGLPNDRFFAVRPEGSVSTLKIQRTERGDSAVYLCASSVNQGDTQYFGPGTRLTVL.

This sequence joins TRBV18 and TRBJ1-6; D gene uncertain. There are 14 residues in the CDR3. Germline V gene data show CDR1 as KGHSH and CDR2 as LQKENI. Trimming left V 2 bases short and J 7 bases short, with 9 bases between. CDR3 protein: CASSPGRPNSPLHF. As DNA, the CDR3 is TGTGCCAGCTCACCAGGCAGACCAAATTCACCCCTCCACTTT.

This clone occurred a few times. The V gene is TRBV2, the J gene TRBJ1-2, with 8 bases identical to TRBD1. CDR3 size: 12 residues. V lost 10 bases, J lost 8 bases, and 9 bases stayed unmatched. The germline CDR1 and CDR2 sequences are SNHLY and FYNNEI. In DNA form, the CDR3 reads TGTGCCACCGACGAACAGGGGGAGGGCTACACCTTC. Protein: CATDEQGEGYTF.

The gene calls are TRBV30 and TRBJ2-3; D gene unclear. From germline, CDR1 is GTSNPN and CDR2 SVGIG (reference sequence). This CDR3 comprises 14 residues. Trimming shortened V by 0 bases and J by 0 bases, and 7 bases separated the two germline ends. The CDR3 region is CAWSVATSTDTQYF. CDR3 bases: TGTGCCTGGAGTGTTGCTACTAGCACAGATACGCAGTATTTT.

The chain is built from TRBV27 and TRBJ2-3; D might be TRBD1 (6 bases). CDR1 and CDR2 (germline): MNHEY, SMNVEV (reference sequence). Trimming removed 3 bases at V and 0 bases at J, with 22 bases between. The CDR3 runs to 19 residues. The CDR3 DNA sequence: TGTGCCAGCAGTTTGAACCCTGTTGTTTCCAGGGGTAGCACAGATACGCAGTATTTT. Its translation: CASSLNPVVSRGSTDTQYF.